The 9 T cell receptor beta chains below all came from one sample that was sequenced in a study of CD8 T cells in ankylosing spondylitis. MiXCR, run by TCRdb on the 5' RACE reads, gives a single entry per CDR3 protein. The sample consists of about 220,000 distinct CDR3 sequences, more than 9% of them appearing once. Source material: blood, either unsorted or a sorted T cell fraction (not recorded which). The source of these receptors is a male donor with ankylosing spondylitis or in good health (not recorded which).

This clonotype was recorded at least ten times. The rearrangement links TRBV20-1 to TRBJ1-4; unclear D gene. CDR1 and CDR2 (germline): DFQATT, SNEGSKA (reference sequence). CDR3 length equals 14 residues. V was cut by 5 bases and J by 2 bases, with 12 bases left in between. The CDR3 reads CSAGGPPTNEKLFF. The DNA of the CDR3 is TGCAGTGCTGGTGGACCGCCGACTAATGAAAAACTGTTTTTT.

This clonotype appeared a few times. J is TRBJ1-2 and V is TRBV20-1, with 10 positions matching TRBD1. V was clipped by 0 bases and J by 4 bases; unmatched bases: 11. CDR1 and CDR2 (germline): DFQATT, SNEGSKA (reference sequence). The CDR3 extends over 17 amino acids. CDR3 coding DNA: TGCAGTGCTAGAGATCTCCGACAGGGGGCCTCGGGCTATGGCTACACCTTC. It codes for CSARDLRQGASGYGYTF.

This clonotype was counted ten times or more. The V call is TRBV7-9, the J call TRBJ2-1; D gene uncertain. The CDR3 runs 14 residues. Germline V gene data show CDR1 as SEHNR and CDR2 as FQNEAQ (reference sequence). Trimming stripped 1 base from V and 1 base from J, with 5 bases between. CDR3 protein: CASSLVASYNEQFF. CDR3 bases: TGTGCCAGCAGCTTAGTTGCATCCTACAATGAGCAGTTCTTC.

This chain joins TRBV12-3 or TRBV12-4 and TRBJ2-1; D unresolved. The CDR3 is 14 amino acids. Trimming cost V 4 bases and J 0 bases, with 7 bases left between them. CDR3 in amino acids: CASSSRPSYNEQFF. The CDR3, as DNA: TGTGCCAGCAGTTCGCGACCCTCCTACAATGAGCAGTTCTTC.

In this sample, this clonotype turned up a few times. The chain uses TRBV7-2 and TRBJ1-4; D gene unclear. The CDR3 consists of 14 residues. Trimming cost V 5 bases and J 8 bases, with 15 bases left between them. Germline V gene sequence: CDR1 SGHTA, CDR2 FQGNSA. The CDR3 nucleotides read TGTGCCAGCAGCCCCGCCCCAACGGGGGAAAAACTGTTTTTT. The encoded protein is CASSPAPTGEKLFF.

This clonotype was seen only a few times. The CDR3 sequence is CSGGTGGNEQFF. For the CDR3, the DNA is TGCAGCGGCGGGACAGGGGGCAATGAGCAGTTCTTC. The chain uses TRBV29-1 and TRBJ2-1; 11 nucleotides line up with TRBD1. CDR1 is SQVTM, CDR2 ANQGSEA, per germline. There are 12 residues in the CDR3. The trim removed 7 bases at V and 6 bases at J, leaving 2 bases unmatched.

This clonotype was detected a few times. The gene calls are TRBV3-1 and TRBJ2-2; 9 bases match TRBD1. The CDR3 consists of 14 residues. V lost 4 bases and J lost 7; bases outside the gene matches: 4. Germline V lookup: CDR1 LGHDT, CDR2 YNNKEL (reference sequence). The CDR3 loop reads CASSPGQGNGELFF. CDR3 nucleotide sequence: TGTGCCAGCAGCCCCGGACAGGGGAACGGGGAGCTGTTTTTT. The whole variable domain, remainder taken from reference TRBV3-1 and TRBJ2-2, is DTAVSQTPKYLVTQMGNDKSIKCEQNLGHDTMYWYKQDSKKFLKIMFSYNNKELIINETVPNRFSPKSPDKAHLNLHINSLELGDSAVYFCASSPGQGNGELFFGEGSRLTVL.

V and J are TRBV7-3 and TRBJ2-2; no firm D call. The CDR3 is 13 residues long. V lost 4 bases, J lost 7 bases, and 10 bases lay in between. Germline lookup yields CDR1 SGHTA and CDR2 FQGTGA. In DNA, the CDR3 is TGTGCCAGCAGCTGGGGTGTTGGCGGGGAGCTGTTTTTT. This sequence encodes CASSWGVGGELFF.

This clonotype was counted between two and nine times. The chain joins TRBV11-3 to TRBJ2-2, with 9 bases aligning to TRBD1. Unmatched junction bases numbered 5, after V lost 8 bases and J lost 4 bases. Per the germline V gene, CDR1 is SGHNT and CDR2 is YENEEA. This CDR3 spans 14 amino acids. The CDR3 nucleotides are TGTGCCAGCTCGGACAGGGGTACCACCGGGGAGCTGTTTTTT. This gives the protein CASSDRGTTGELFF.